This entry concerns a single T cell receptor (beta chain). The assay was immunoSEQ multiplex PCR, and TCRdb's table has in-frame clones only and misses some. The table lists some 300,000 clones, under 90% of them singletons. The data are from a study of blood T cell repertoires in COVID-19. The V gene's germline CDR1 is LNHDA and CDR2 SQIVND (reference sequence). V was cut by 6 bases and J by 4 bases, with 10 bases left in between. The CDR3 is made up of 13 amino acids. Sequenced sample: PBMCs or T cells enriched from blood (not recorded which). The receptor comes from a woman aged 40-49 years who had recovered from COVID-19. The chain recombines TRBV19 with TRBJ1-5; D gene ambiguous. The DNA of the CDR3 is TGTGCCAGTAGGGACTCCTTAAATCAGCCCCAGCATTTT. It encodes CASRDSLNQPQHF. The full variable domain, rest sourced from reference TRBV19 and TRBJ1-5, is DGGITQSPKYLFRKEGQNVTLSCEQNLNHDAMYWYRQDPGQGLRLIYYSQIVNDFQKGDIAEGYSVSREKKESFPLTVTSAQKNPTAFYLCASRDSLNQPQHFGDGTRLSIL.